This entry concerns a single TCR beta chain. MiXCR, run by TCRdb on the 5' RACE reads, gives a single entry per CDR3 protein. The sample includes a few hundred thousand distinct CDR3 sequences, just under 10% of them seen just once. With no exceptions, donors were healthy Caucasians. This sample is drawn from a study of identical twins. Germline assignment: CDR1 GTSNPN and CDR2 SVGIG (reference sequence). The CDR3 spans 11 residues. Trimming shortened V by 1 base and J by 7 bases, and 8 bases separated the two germline ends. These same data were also listed under a study on yellow fever vaccine responses in identical twins. Per that paper: Among the twins, the vaccine T cell response reportedly seemed partly convergent and partly personalized.

The TCR comes from a woman between 18 and 30 years old in good health. The sequencing sample was made of PBMCs. The V and J genes are TRBV30 and TRBJ2-7; weak D call: TRBD2 (5 bases). For the CDR3, the DNA is TGTGCCTGGAGTGCCACGGGGGAGCAGTACTTC. Its translation is CAWSATGEQYF.